A selection of T cell receptor beta chains follows, all from one sample in a study of shared clonotypes between healthy human individuals. This table comes from immunoSEQ multiplex PCR, and its TCRdb copy is limited to in-frame clones, with some not included. The sample yields about 960,000 clones, 76% seen once. Sequencing was done on a sample of memory CD4+ T cells sorted from blood. The receptors were sampled from a man younger than 35 in good health. Both conserved end residues are part of each CDR3. The D gene is left open where the match is weak. The size entry is marked missing in some rows and otherwise reads once, few, many or a size class.

len,j_gene,abundance,d_gene,v_gene,CDR3aa,CDR3nt
15,TRBJ1-1,-,-,TRBV2,CASKGRTQWNTEAFF,TGTGCCAGCAAAGGGAGGACGCAATGGAACACTGAAGCTTTCTTT
18,TRBJ2-2,-,-,TRBV13,CASSLAGWGTSNTGELFF,TGTGCCAGCAGCTTAGCGGGGTGGGGCACCTCGAACACCGGGGAGCTGTTTTTT
13,TRBJ1-1,many,-,TRBV18,CATMAGRNTEAFF,TGTGCCACCATGGCCGGAAGGAACACTGAAGCTTTCTTT
16,TRBJ2-3,-,TRBD2,TRBV10-3,CAISEGSSGRVDTQYF,TGTGCCATCAGTGAAGGGTCTAGCGGGAGGGTAGATACGCAGTATTTT
16,TRBJ1-1,few,TRBD1,TRBV4-2,CASSQPPETGLTEAFF,TGTGCCAGCAGCCAGCCCCCTGAGACAGGGCTCACTGAAGCTTTCTTT
16,TRBJ1-5,-,-,TRBV6-1,CASSELGNPVDQPQHF,TGTGCCAGCAGTGAACTGGGGAACCCGGTAGATCAGCCCCAGCATTTT
17,TRBJ2-1,-,TRBD2,TRBV5-1,CASSLTTSGMLYNEQFF,TGCGCCAGCAGCTTAACGACTAGCGGAATGCTTTACAATGAGCAGTTCTTC
15,TRBJ2-1,-,TRBD2,TRBV9,CASSGGTSGRGEQFF,TGTGCCAGCAGCGGCGGGACTAGCGGGAGGGGTGAGCAGTTCTTC
14,TRBJ2-5,-,-,TRBV7-2,CASSSGLGGETQYF,TGTGCCAGCAGCTCAGGACTAGGGGGTGAGACCCAGTACTTC
15,TRBJ1-1,-,-,TRBV5-1,CASSPTGTVRTEAFF,TGCGCCAGCAGCCCCACCGGGACGGTAAGGACTGAAGCTTTCTTT
12,TRBJ1-5,-,-,TRBV19,CASMGGNQPQHF,TGTGCCAGTATGGGAGGGAATCAGCCCCAGCATTTT
14,TRBJ2-5,-,TRBD2,TRBV29-1,CSVGTSGRVETQYF,TGCAGCGTCGGGACTAGCGGGAGGGTTGAGACCCAGTACTTC
13,TRBJ1-2,-,-,TRBV11-2,CASSQTANYGYTF,TGTGCCAGCAGCCAGACAGCTAACTATGGCTACACCTTC
14,TRBJ2-5,-,-,TRBV5-1,CASSFYGTGETQYF,TGCGCCAGCAGCTTCTACGGGACGGGAGAGACCCAGTACTTC
17,TRBJ2-2,-,-,TRBV7-9,CASSPNLGGLLTGELFF,TGTGCCAGCAGCCCTAATCTCGGGGGGCTTTTGACCGGGGAGCTGTTTTTT
15,TRBJ1-4,-,TRBD1,TRBV7-8,CASSEGQVSNEKLFF,TGTGCCAGCAGCGAAGGACAGGTGTCTAATGAAAAACTGTTTTTT
13,TRBJ2-3,-,-,TRBV9,CASSVGPTDTQYF,TGTGCCAGCAGCGTGGGGCCCACAGATACGCAGTATTTT
13,TRBJ2-1,-,-,TRBV6-6,CATLLGGNNEQFF,TGTGCCACCCTCCTTGGGGGGAACAATGAGCAGTTCTTC
15,TRBJ2-7,-,TRBD1,TRBV18,CASSPGGQGPYEQYF,TGTGCCAGCTCACCCGGGGGACAGGGCCCCTACGAGCAGTACTTC
17,TRBJ2-7,-,-,TRBV5-5,CASSLGGVGLAGNEQYF,TGTGCCAGCAGCTTGGGAGGGGTGGGCCTCGCGGGAAACGAGCAGTACTTC
16,TRBJ1-6,-,-,TRBV4-1,CASSQEEISYNSPLHF,TGCGCCAGCAGCCAAGAGGAGATCTCCTATAATTCACCCCTCCACTTT
15,TRBJ2-1,-,TRBD2,TRBV7-7,CASSLELAGYNEQFF,TGTGCTAGCAGCTTAGAACTAGCGGGTTACAATGAGCAGTTCTTC
18,TRBJ1-5,-,TRBD1,TRBV6-4,CASSDPGLEQGNNQPQHF,TGTGCCAGCAGTGACCCGGGGCTTGAACAGGGGAACAATCAGCCCCAGCATTTT
14,TRBJ1-2,few,TRBD1,TRBV9,CASSAGGGNYGYTF,TGTGCCAGCAGCGCAGGGGGCGGAAACTATGGCTACACCTTC
14,TRBJ1-6,-,-,TRBV7-9,CASSLLGRGSPLHF,TGTGCCAGCAGCTTATTAGGGAGAGGTTCACCCCTCCACTTT
13,TRBJ1-1,-,TRBD1,TRBV7-9,CASSDRGSTEAFF,TGTGCCAGCAGCGACAGGGGTTCAACTGAAGCTTTCTTT
13,TRBJ2-7,once,-,TRBV19,CASSIPPTYEQYF,TGTGCCAGTAGTATCCCCCCAACCTACGAGCAGTACTTC
16,TRBJ2-5,-,-,TRBV4-1,CASSQEPMAAKETQYF,TGCGCCAGCAGCCAAGAGCCCATGGCGGCTAAAGAGACCCAGTACTTC
14,TRBJ1-5,-,-,TRBV11-2,CASSLDDSNQPQHF,TGTGCCAGCAGCTTAGATGATAGCAATCAGCCCCAGCATTTT
17,TRBJ2-5,many,TRBD2,TRBV30,CAWSVPRLAEYQETQYF,TGTGCCTGGAGTGTACCCCGGCTAGCGGAGTACCAAGAGACCCAGTACTTC